The clone carrying this T cell receptor (beta chain) was seen a single time. This specimen belongs to a study of blood T cell repertoires in COVID-19. Here immunoSEQ multiplex PCR was the method, and the copy in TCRdb shows in-frame clones only, minus some. Of around 50,000 clones listed, roughly 91% were seen once; the top ten hold approximately 9.6%. Sequenced sample: peripheral blood. The clonotype comes from a man aged 50 or older with active COVID-19.

Here the CDR3 reads CASSPRLRDTEAFF. CDR3 sequence (DNA): TGTGCCAGCAGCCCCCGTTTGAGGGACACTGAAGCTTTCTTT. The V and J genes are TRBV5-4 and TRBJ1-1, with D uncertain. CDR3 size: 14 residues. V was cut by 4 bases and J by 3 bases, with 13 bases left in between. Germline-derived CDR1 and CDR2 are SGHNT and YYREEE (reference sequence).